The rows below give T cell receptor beta chains drawn from one sample of a study of cytomegalovirus exposure and HLA in healthy donors. Profiling relied on immunoSEQ multiplex PCR, and the TCRdb table lists in-frame clones only, not all of them. Of about 150,000 clones in the sample, roughly three fifths were seen once. Sequencing input: PBMCs. The receptors were gathered from a woman aged 60-75 years in good health and CMV-seronegative. Each CDR3 is given without its conserved first and last residue. Size tells how often a clone was seen (once, few, many) or the class of an expanded clone, and some rows leave it out.

TRBJ2-1 | TRBV29-1 | few | SVGRATGGYNEQF
TRBJ2-3 | TRBV27 | - | ASSLPGTSGLTDTQY
TRBJ1-2 | TRBV5-4 | many | ASRNLRPTDYGYT
TRBJ1-3 | TRBV5-1 | few | ASSFAVGGSGNTIY
TRBJ2-1 | TRBV9 | - | ASSAMTSGGDEQF
TRBJ1-5 | TRBV7-9 | - | ASSLGGGSNQPQH
TRBJ2-7 | TRBV9 | - | ASSPRDRGYEQY
TRBJ1-5 | TRBV7-8 | - | ASSRLRRGSRNQPQH
TRBJ2-1 | TRBV11-2 | - | ASSLDRLAGVNEQF
TRBJ2-7 | TRBV19 | - | ASKISHSTGNSYEQY
TRBJ2-3 | TRBV5-1 | - | ASSLEVDFTSTDTQY
TRBJ2-3 | TRBV5-1 | - | ASSLAGHASTDTQY
TRBJ1-5 | TRBV2 | few | ASSEIGASNQPQH
TRBJ2-1 | TRBV5-1 | few | ASSLAGGGYEQF
TRBJ2-7 | TRBV11-2 | - | ASSLGQGNEQY
TRBJ2-1 | TRBV9 | - | ASSEAGGLYNEQF
TRBJ1-2 | TRBV28 | - | ASSLPTGADYGYT
TRBJ1-6 | TRBV2 | - | ASSWTGGGSPLH
- | TRBV5-1 | - | ASSLSGSGGYEQY
TRBJ2-1 | TRBV7-9 | - | SSRHPTSGAGSYNEQF
TRBJ2-5 | TRBV5-4 | - | ASSNEQETQY
TRBJ2-3 | TRBV5-1 | - | ASSLDGAQVDTQY
TRBJ1-5 | TRBV6-4 | - | ASSGQGGQPQH
TRBJ1-1 | TRBV6-1 | few | ASSERQGSNTEAF
TRBJ2-7 | TRBV5-1 | - | ASSWGAVAGGRREQY
TRBJ2-7 | TRBV5-1 | - | ASSLGGTSRYEQY
TRBJ2-5 | TRBV7-2 | - | ASSLAQGRETQY
TRBJ2-3 | TRBV11-2 | - | ASSLDQRADTQY
TRBJ1-4 | TRBV6-4 | - | ASSDSRDRAPTTNEKLF
TRBJ2-1 | TRBV6-6 | - | ASSYGLADDNEQF
TRBJ2-1 | TRBV5-6 | few | ASSSTGTLLNEQF
TRBJ1-4 | TRBV4-1 | - | ASSRGQGQGYEKLF
TRBJ1-2 | TRBV28 | - | ASNYPSRGSYGYT
TRBJ2-3 | TRBV4-1 | few | ASMYGDRGTDTQY
TRBJ2-3 | TRBV4-2 | - | ASSQVERGDTDTQY
TRBJ1-1 | TRBV6-1 | - | ASTPLGGANTEAF
TRBJ2-1 | TRBV7-2 | - | ASSLASLEGQF
TRBJ1-2 | TRBV19 | - | ATLDRGYGYT
TRBJ1-2 | TRBV12-5 | few | ASGLWGNGYT
TRBJ2-5 | TRBV5-1 | - | ASSPRDSAVGAQY
TRBJ1-2 | TRBV28 | few | ASSTGRSYGYT
TRBJ1-2 | TRBV28 | - | ASSSLDSYGYT
TRBJ2-5 | TRBV18 | - | ASSSGLAEETQY
TRBJ2-7 | TRBV5-6 | few | ASSMPTSSYEQY
TRBJ2-3 | TRBV5-1 | few | ASSRPGSDTQY
TRBJ2-2 | TRBV6-5 | - | ASTPSPVGTGELF
TRBJ1-2 | TRBV5-1 | - | ASSSLPGSFNGYT
TRBJ2-2 | TRBV29-1 | - | SAGQGLATGELF
TRBJ1-6 | TRBV18 | - | ASSPVPGQGNSPLH
TRBJ1-3 | TRBV29-1 | - | SVHTPTGPSGNTIY
TRBJ2-7 | TRBV19 | - | ASNRGQGEYEQY
TRBJ2-1 | TRBV9 | - | ASSRAGGALGNEQF